This T cell receptor beta chain came from a study of T cell responses to AZD1222 COVID-19 vaccine. Findings of the study overall: Baseline seropositivity characterized only a handful of AZD1222 recipients.

Repertoires were generated with immunoSEQ multiplex PCR, while TCRdb's copy carries only in-frame clones and drops some. The table shows approximately 84,000 clones, with 75% to 90% occurring only once. As concerns this clone: Its antigen is as yet unknown.

V shed 0 bases and J shed 0 bases, with 8 bases lying between them. Germline CDR1 KGHSH, CDR2 LQKENI. CDR3 length: 16 residues. This sample comprised peripheral blood, obtained 28 days after the second AZD1222 dose. The chain employs TRBV18 and TRBJ2-2; D is perhaps TRBD1 (6 bases). The clonotype was recovered from an adult who received the AZD1222 COVID-19 vaccine. Written as DNA, the CDR3 is TGTGCCAGCTCACCACCCCAGGGGCCGAACACCGGGGAGCTGTTTTTT. The encoded protein is CASSPPQGPNTGELFF.